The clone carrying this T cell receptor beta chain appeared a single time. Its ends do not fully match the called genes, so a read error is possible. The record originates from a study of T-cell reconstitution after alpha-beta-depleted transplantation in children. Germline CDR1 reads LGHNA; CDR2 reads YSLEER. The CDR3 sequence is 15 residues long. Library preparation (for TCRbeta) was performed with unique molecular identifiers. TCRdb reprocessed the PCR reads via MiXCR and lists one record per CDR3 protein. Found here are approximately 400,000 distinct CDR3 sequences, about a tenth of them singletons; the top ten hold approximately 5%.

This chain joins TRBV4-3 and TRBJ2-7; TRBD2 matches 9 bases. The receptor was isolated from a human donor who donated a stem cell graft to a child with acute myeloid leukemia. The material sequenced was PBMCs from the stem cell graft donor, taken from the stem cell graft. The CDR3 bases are TGCGCCAGCATCCAAGAGCTAGCGGGATTGTACGAGCAGTACTTC. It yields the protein CASIQELAGLYEQYF.